Following are 21 T cell receptor beta chains from one sample sequenced in a study of blood T cell repertoires in COVID-19. Here immunoSEQ multiplex PCR was the method, and the copy in TCRdb shows in-frame clones only, minus some. The sample carries approximately 230,000 clones, roughly 91% recorded once. Sequenced: PBMCs or T cells enriched from blood (not recorded which). These receptors were taken from a woman younger than 45 who had recovered from COVID-19.

V is TRBV7-3 and J is TRBJ2-2; TRBD2 might be the D (5 bases). Germline CDR1 is SGHTA and CDR2 is FQGTGA. The germline V and J ends were trimmed by 5 bases and 3 bases, with 10 bases remaining between them. The CDR3 extends over 14 amino acids. DNA for the CDR3: TGTGCCAGCAGCGAACTAGGATACACCGGGGAGCTGTTTTTT. This codes for CASSELGYTGELFF. Together with reference TRBV7-3 and TRBJ2-2, the CDR3 gives the full variable domain: GAGVSQTPSNKVTEKGKYVELRCDPISGHTALYWYRQSLGQGPEFLIYFQGTGAADDSGLPNDRFFAVRPEGSVSTLKIQRTERGDSAVYLCASSELGYTGELFFGEGSRLTVL.

The chain links TRBV30 to TRBJ1-4, with 8 bases identical to TRBD1. CDR3 length: 13 amino acids. With V trimmed by 4 bases and J by 7 bases, 5 bases remained unmatched. CDR1 is GTSNPN, CDR2 SVGIG, per germline (reference sequence). The CDR3 loop reads CAWTRGRIEKLFF. CDR3 sequence (DNA): TGTGCCTGGACCAGGGGGCGCATTGAAAAACTGTTTTTT. Full variable domain (outside the CDR3, taken from reference TRBV30 and TRBJ1-4): SQTIHQWPATLVQPVGSPLSLECTVEGTSNPNLYWYRQAAGRGLQLLFYSVGIGQISSEVPQNLSASRPQDRQFILSSKKLLLSDSGFYLCAWTRGRIEKLFFGSGTQLSVL.

This clone appeared a single time. The chain uses TRBV6-1 and TRBJ1-1; no reliable D call. CDR1 and CDR2 from the germline V gene are MNHNS and SASEGT. Between the trimmed V and J ends, which lost 1 base and 3 bases, there was a span of 12 bases. The CDR3 runs to 15 residues. Here the CDR3 reads CASSEGVRRDTEAFF. The CDR3 DNA is TGTGCCAGCAGTGAAGGAGTCAGGCGAGACACTGAAGCTTTCTTT.

The chain links TRBV19 to TRBJ2-1; 9 bases map to TRBD1. The CDR3 totals 14 residues. The V segment lost 10 bases and the J segment 9 bases; nucleotides outside the gene matches: 13. The germline V gene encodes CDR1 LNHDA and CDR2 SQIVND (reference sequence). CDR3 coding DNA: TGTGCCACCGCCGGGACAGGGTCTCAGGTTGAGCAGTTCTTC. Amino acid sequence: CATAGTGSQVEQFF.

This sequence joins TRBV6-2 or TRBV6-3 and TRBJ2-6; 7 bases are shared with TRBD2. V was clipped by 2 bases and J by 1 base; unmatched bases: 5. Looked up from germline, CDR1 is MNHEY and CDR2 is SVGEGT. CDR3 length: 17 residues. CDR3 nucleotide sequence: TGTGCCAGCAGTTACATTTCGGGGGGTTCTGGGGCCAACGTCCTGACTTTC. Amino acids: CASSYISGGSGANVLTF.

The table lists this clone with a count of one. The chain carries TRBV29-1 and TRBJ2-3; D is possibly TRBD1 (6 bases). Trimming pared 4 bases from V and 3 bases from J, leaving 14 bases between. Per germline, CDR1 SQVTM and CDR2 ANQGSEA. This CDR3 comprises 14 residues. The CDR3 sequence: CSVVSRGKTDTQYF. The CDR3 bases are TGCAGCGTTGTGAGCAGGGGTAAAACAGATACGCAGTATTTT.

This sequence joins TRBV6-5 and TRBJ2-7, with 7 bases matching TRBD1. Trimming cost V 6 bases and J 1 base; bases outside gene matches: 6. Per the germline V gene, CDR1 is MNHEY and CDR2 is SVGAGI. There are 14 residues in the CDR3. CDR3 amino acids: CASRLLGQSYEQYF. The CDR3 DNA reads as TGTGCCAGCAGGCTTCTGGGACAGTCCTACGAGCAGTACTTC.

This chain's CDR3 is CSGHDIYEQYF. CDR3 bases: TGCAGCGGACATGACATCTACGAGCAGTACTTC. The V call is TRBV20-1, the J call TRBJ2-7; D is perhaps TRBD1 (5 bases). CDR1 is DFQATT, CDR2 SNEGSKA, per germline (reference sequence). The CDR3 covers 11 residues.

This sequence joins TRBV7-2 and TRBJ1-5; TRBD1 agrees at 7 bases. Trimming cost V 5 bases and J 6 bases; bases outside gene matches: 4. This CDR3 spans 13 amino acids. Germline assignment: CDR1 SGHTA and CDR2 FQGNSA. The chain's CDR3 is CASSRDSGQPQHF. As DNA, the CDR3 is TGTGCCAGCAGCCGGGACAGCGGTCAGCCCCAGCATTTT.

The J gene is TRBJ2-6, the V gene TRBV3-1 (or the pseudogene TRBV3-2); D unclear. Germline lookup yields CDR1 LGHDT and CDR2 YNNKEL (reference sequence). The V end was cut by 3 bases, the J end by 0 bases, with 3 bases between. The CDR3 has 14 amino acids. The CDR3 DNA sequence: TGTGCCAGCAGCCAGAGCTCTGGGGCCAACGTCCTGACTTTC. It yields the protein CASSQSSGANVLTF.

V and J are TRBV11-3 and TRBJ2-1, with TRBD2 matching 9 bases. CDR1 SGHNT and CDR2 YENEEA come from the germline V gene. V lost 4 bases, J lost 2 bases, and 3 bases stayed unmatched. This CDR3 contains 15 residues. The CDR3 here is CASSSAGGPYNEQFF. Here the CDR3 DNA reads TGTGCCAGCAGCTCAGCGGGAGGCCCCTACAATGAGCAGTTCTTC.

V is TRBV7-8 and J is TRBJ2-7, with 9 bases lining up with TRBD2. This CDR3 contains 17 residues. CDR1 and CDR2 (germline): SGHVS, FQNEAQ. Unmatched junction bases numbered 12, after V lost 3 bases and J lost 3 bases. CDR3 amino acids: CASSFPSGTIGRYEQYF. In nucleotides, the CDR3 is TGTGCCAGCAGCTTCCCTAGCGGGACCATAGGCCGCTACGAGCAGTACTTC. Full variable domain (missing parts from reference TRBV7-8 and TRBJ2-7): GAGVSQSPRYKVAKRGQDVALRCDPISGHVSLFWYQQALGQGPEFLTYFQNEAQLDKSGLPSDRFFAERPEGSVSTLKIQRTQQEDSAVYLCASSFPSGTIGRYEQYFGPGTRLTVT.

This rearrangement joins TRBV19 to TRBJ2-7; a weak D match, TRBD2 (6 bases). The V end was cut by 5 bases, the J end by 2 bases, with 13 bases between. The germline gives CDR1 LNHDA, CDR2 SQIVND (reference sequence). This CDR3 has 14 residues. The CDR3 loop reads CASSAGTSPYEQYF. CDR3 bases: TGTGCCAGTAGTGCCGGGACTTCCCCCTACGAGCAGTACTTC.

This rearrangement joins TRBV25-1 to TRBJ1-1; D not certain. V lost 5 bases and J lost 1, with 5 bases in between. The CDR3 consists of 12 residues. Germline V CDR1 and CDR2: MGHDK, SYGVNS. The CDR3 spells CASSFKNTEAFF. The CDR3 DNA is TGTGCCAGCAGTTTCAAGAACACTGAAGCTTTCTTT.

The rearrangement uses TRBV2 and TRBJ1-1; TRBD1 is a possible D gene (6 bases). The CDR3 is made up of 12 amino acids. The germline gives CDR1 SNHLY, CDR2 FYNNEI. V lost 5 bases and J 4 bases, leaving 8 bases between the germline ends. CDR3 region: CASSSGATEAFF. CDR3 coding DNA: TGTGCCAGCAGTTCAGGGGCCACTGAAGCTTTCTTT. The variable domain in full, with the rest retrieved from reference TRBV2 and TRBJ1-1, is EPEVTQTPSHQVTQMGQEVILRCVPISNHLYFYWYRQILGQKVEFLVSFYNNEISEKSEIFDDQFSVERPDGSNFTLKIRSTKLEDSAMYFCASSSGATEAFFGQGTRLTVV.

This clone was counted a single time. This rearrangement joins TRBV28 to TRBJ1-2; 10 bases map to TRBD1. This CDR3 has 14 amino acids. Germline values: CDR1 MDHEN, CDR2 SYDVKM. V lost 6 bases, J lost 4 bases, and 5 bases stayed unmatched. DNA of the CDR3: TGTGCCAGCAGAGACAGGGGGCTAGTCTATGGCTACACCTTC. As protein: CASRDRGLVYGYTF.

V and J are TRBV3-1 (or the pseudogene TRBV3-2) and TRBJ2-3, with 9 bases fitting TRBD2. The CDR3 length is 16 residues. J was trimmed by 5 bases and V by 0 bases; bases with no gene match: 6. CDR1 is LGHDT and CDR2 is YNNKEL in the germline V gene (reference sequence). DNA for the CDR3: TGTGCCAGCAGCCAAGATCTTGCGGGAGGGAGAGATACGCAGTATTTT. Its protein is CASSQDLAGGRDTQYF.

J is TRBJ1-5 and V is TRBV28, with a tentative D call TRBD1 (6 bases). This CDR3 is 16 amino acids long. Trimming took off 4 bases at V and 0 bases at J, with 13 bases between the two ends. Germline values: CDR1 MDHEN, CDR2 SYDVKM. Here the CDR3 DNA reads TGTGCCAGCAGTTCCCCGGGGGGCTATAGCAATCAGCCCCAGCATTTT. Amino acid sequence: CASSSPGGYSNQPQHF. Full variable domain (rest looked up from reference TRBV28 and TRBJ1-5): DVKVTQSSRYLVKRTGEKVFLECVQDMDHENMFWYRQDPGLGLRLIYFSYDVKMKEKGDIPEGYSVSREKKERFSLILESASTNQTSMYLCASSSPGGYSNQPQHFGDGTRLSIL.

The chain is built from TRBV27 and TRBJ1-1, with D uncertain. Germline CDR1 reads MNHEY; CDR2 reads SMNVEV (reference sequence). The CDR3 loop spans 14 amino acids. With 0 bases removed from V and 10 bases from J, the gap between germline ends came to 15 bases. CDR3 nucleotide sequence: TGTGCCAGCAGTTTATCGCCCCGTAGCCTCGGAGCTTTCTTT. Protein product: CASSLSPRSLGAFF.

This chain joins TRBV11-2 and TRBJ2-1; 10 nucleotides align to TRBD2. This CDR3 region has 14 residues. In germline, CDR1 is SGHAT, CDR2 FQNNGV. V was pared by 4 bases and J by 4 bases, with 1 base of the junction left unmatched. CDR3 protein: CASSSLAGYNEQFF. The CDR3, as DNA: TGTGCCAGCAGCTCACTAGCGGGATACAATGAGCAGTTCTTC.

This rearrangement joins TRBV12-3 or TRBV12-4 to TRBJ2-1, with a possible D match to TRBD1 (6 bases). The CDR3 spans 13 residues. Between the trimmed V and J ends, which lost 6 bases and 6 bases, there was a span of 12 bases. The chain's CDR3 is CASSPGQPNEQFF. CDR3 nucleotide sequence: TGTGCCAGCAGCCCCGGACAGCCCAATGAGCAGTTCTTC.